The rows below give T cell receptor beta chains drawn from one sample of a study of blood T cell repertoires in COVID-19. Using immunoSEQ multiplex PCR, the repertoire was profiled, and TCRdb retains in-frame clones only, with some absent. The sample holds about 210,000 clones, roughly four fifths seen once. The sample taken for sequencing was PBMCs or T cells enriched from blood (not recorded which). The origin of the receptors is a man in his forties who had recovered from COVID-19. Both conserved end residues are part of each CDR3. D genes are given only for firm matches. Clone sizes are given selectively: once, few, many, or a class where the clone is expanded.

TRBV6-5	-	TRBJ1-1	-	TGTGCCAGCAGGGTACTAATACAGGAGAACACTGAAGCTTTCTTT	CASRVLIQENTEAFF
TRBV7-9	-	TRBJ2-7	TRBD1	TGTGCCAGCAGCCTCCGACAGGGGGGGATGAACGAGCAGTACTTC	CASSLRQGGMNEQYF
TRBV7-9	-	TRBJ1-1	-	TGTGCCAGCAGCCCGTACAATGACAGGACTGAAGCTTTCTTT	CASSPYNDRTEAFF
TRBV11-2	-	TRBJ2-5	-	TGTGCCAGCAGCTTAGTCCCCCGGGGCCAAGAGACCCAGTACTTC	CASSLVPRGQETQYF
TRBV27	-	TRBJ2-1	-	TGTGCCAGCAGTGGTGGGGCCAATGAGCAGTTCTTC	CASSGGANEQFF
TRBV5-6	once	TRBJ2-3	-	TGTGCCAGCAGCTTGGGACTTAGGACAGATACGCAGTATTTT	CASSLGLRTDTQYF
TRBV27	-	TRBJ2-1	TRBD1	TGTGCCAGCCATCCCCGACAGGGGTGGTACAATGAGCAGTTCTTC	CASHPRQGWYNEQFF
TRBV7-9	-	TRBJ1-5	-	TGTGCCAGCAGTTTAAACACGAATCAGCCCCAGCATTTT	CASSLNTNQPQHF
TRBV10-1	-	TRBJ2-1	TRBD2	TGCGCCAGCAGTACTAGCGGGAGGGGGGGATACAATGAGCAGTTCTTC	CASSTSGRGGYNEQFF
TRBV5-1	-	TRBJ2-5	TRBD2	TGCGCCAGCTCCAGACTAGCGGGGGACAAAGAGACCCAGTACTTC	CASSRLAGDKETQYF
TRBV2	-	TRBJ2-5	-	TGTGCCAGCAGTGAAGAAGGGCCCTCGGGGTTGCAAGAGACCCAGTACTTC	CASSEEGPSGLQETQYF
TRBV5-5	few	TRBJ2-7	TRBD1	TGTGCCAGCAGCTGGGACAGATTCCCCTACGAGCAGTACTTC	CASSWDRFPYEQYF
TRBV9	-	TRBJ1-2	TRBD1	TGTGCCAGCAGCCCCTCGGGACAGGGAGAGAACTATGGCTACACCTTC	CASSPSGQGENYGYTF
TRBV7-9	-	TRBJ1-4	TRBD1	TGTGCCAGCAGCCCCTCCCAGGGGGCAACTAATGAAAAACTGTTTTTT	CASSPSQGATNEKLFF
TRBV5-1	-	TRBJ1-6	-	TGCGCCAGCAGCTTGTTGGGGGCCGATAATTCACCCCTCCACTTT	CASSLLGADNSPLHF
TRBV30	once	TRBJ1-4	-	TGTGCCTGGAGTGTACAATTTGGGGAGAATGAAAAACTGTTTTTT	CAWSVQFGENEKLFF
TRBV19	-	TRBJ1-4	-	TGTGCCAGTAGCGTTACCCCGGGGAGGGAAAAACTGTTTTTT	CASSVTPGREKLFF
TRBV24-1	-	TRBJ2-1	-	TGTGCCACCAGTGAACCAGACAGGCCCGGGCAGTTCTTC	CATSEPDRPGQFF
TRBV4-1	-	TRBJ1-2	TRBD1	TGCGCCAGCAGCCTTTCGTTCGGTGGACAGGTAAACTATGGCTACACCTTC	CASSLSFGGQVNYGYTF
TRBV6-5	-	TRBJ1-2	TRBD1	TGTGCCAGCGACAGGGAGAAGGGGGTCTATGGCTACACCTTC	CASDREKGVYGYTF
TRBV3-1/TRBV3-2	-	TRBJ2-1	-	TGTGCCAGCAGCCAAGTGGCTCACAATGAGCAGTTCTTC	CASSQVAHNEQFF
TRBV27	-	TRBJ1-2	-	TGTGCCAGCAGTTCCCACCGGGACACGGACTATGGCTACACCTTC	CASSSHRDTDYGYTF
TRBV18	-	TRBJ1-1	TRBD1	TGTGCCAGCTCACGTACGGGACAGAAGAACACTGAAGCTTTCTTT	CASSRTGQKNTEAFF
TRBV9	few	TRBJ2-3	-	TGTGCCAGCAGCGCCAAAACCGGGACACCTAGCACAGATACGCAGTATTTT	CASSAKTGTPSTDTQYF
TRBV29-1	-	TRBJ1-2	TRBD1	TGCAGCGTTTTGGACAGGGACTACAACTATGGCTACACCTTC	CSVLDRDYNYGYTF
TRBV20-1	-	TRBJ1-2	TRBD1	TGCAGTGCTAGGGACAGGGTAGACTACACCTTC	CSARDRVDYTF